Presented here are 17 T cell receptor beta chains from one specimen sequenced in a study of brain metastases from non-small cell lung cancer. TCRdb's table, derived via immunoSEQ multiplex PCR, lists solely in-frame clones and lacks some. The sample contains approximately 2,500 clones, 84% of which appear only once. The sample taken for sequencing was tissue from a brain metastasis. All receptors derive from a donor at least 40 years old with non-small cell lung cancer.

The chain uses TRBV7-9 and TRBJ2-2; D gene ambiguous. V lost 7 bases, J lost 1 base, and 16 bases lay in between. The V gene's germline CDR1 is SEHNR and CDR2 FQNEAQ (reference sequence). The CDR3 runs to 16 residues. The CDR3 here is CASTLERSGNTGELFF. For the CDR3, the DNA is TGTGCCAGCACCCTGGAACGATCTGGGAACACCGGGGAGCTGTTTTTT.

This rearrangement joins TRBV2 to TRBJ2-7; perhaps TRBD2 as D (5 bases). CDR3 length equals 13 residues. Germline lookup yields CDR1 SNHLY and CDR2 FYNNEI. Deletions cut 4 bases from V and 2 bases from J, with 9 bases between. This CDR3 reads CASSAGYAYEQYF. DNA of the CDR3: TGTGCCAGCAGTGCGGGGTACGCCTACGAGCAGTACTTC.

This chain uses TRBV28 with TRBJ1-1; perhaps TRBD1 as D (6 bases). Germline assignment: CDR1 MDHEN and CDR2 SYDVKM. This CDR3 spans 12 amino acids. Trimming cost V 5 bases and J 9 bases, with 13 bases left between them. CDR3 residues: CASSTSGTKAFF. The CDR3 DNA follows: TGTGCCAGCAGTACCTCCGGGACAAAAGCTTTCTTT.

The V and J genes are TRBV28 and TRBJ1-2; no reliable D call. The germline gives CDR1 MDHEN, CDR2 SYDVKM. This CDR3 is 16 amino acids long. The germline V and J ends were trimmed by 3 bases and 8 bases, with 22 bases remaining between them. The CDR3 loop is CASSLAGPSSLGGYTF. The CDR3 nucleotides are TGTGCCAGCAGTTTGGCAGGCCCTTCTTCATTGGGGGGCTACACCTTC.

The V call is TRBV7-2, the J call TRBJ1-1; D perhaps matches TRBD1 (5 bases). The CDR3 runs 14 residues. Trimming took off 4 bases at V and 4 bases at J, with 13 bases between the two ends. Germline assignment: CDR1 SGHTA and CDR2 FQGNSA. The CDR3 bases are TGTGCCAGCAGCTCCCGGGGCTGGGGCACTGAAGCTTTCTTT. It codes for CASSSRGWGTEAFF.

This chain joins TRBV12-3 or TRBV12-4 and TRBJ1-4; no definite D call. This CDR3 is built from 13 residues. V was pared by 10 bases and J by 2 bases, with 11 bases between. The CDR3 is CATRRRTNEKLFF. CDR3 DNA: TGTGCCACCAGACGGCGGACTAATGAAAAACTGTTTTTT.

This chain joins TRBV28 and TRBJ1-5, with 8 bases matching TRBD1. Germline CDR1 and CDR2: MDHEN and SYDVKM. This CDR3 region has 16 residues. J gave up 1 base and V 2 bases, and 4 bases lay outside the gene matches. The CDR3 bases are TGTGCCAGCAGTTTAGGGGCAGGGGGCAGCAATCAGCCCCAGCATTTT. This encodes CASSLGAGGSNQPQHF.

The chain has TRBV6-1 and TRBJ1-1; unclear D gene. Germline lookup yields CDR1 MNHNS and CDR2 SASEGT. The ends were cut back, 3 bases at V and 2 bases at J, with 7 bases in the middle. The CDR3 has 13 amino acids. CDR3 nucleotides: TGTGCCAGCAGTGATGGCAGAAACACTGAAGCTTTCTTT. Translated, it gives CASSDGRNTEAFF.

This chain joins TRBV21-1 and TRBJ2-3; whether TRBD2, the table's D call, matches the DNA was not checked. TRBV21-1 is noted as a pseudogene. The CDR3 has 14 amino acids. The DNA for the CDR3 is TGTGCCAGAACCAACTACACTAGCACAGATACGCAGTATTTT. It encodes CARTNYTSTDTQYF.

This clone occurred once. The chain recombines TRBV15 with TRBJ1-2, with a weak D call TRBD1 (5 bases). Germline assignment: CDR1 LNHNV and CDR2 YYDKDF (reference sequence). V lost 4 bases and J 4 bases, leaving 13 bases between the germline ends. CDR3 length equals 14 residues. The DNA of the CDR3 is TGTGCCACCAGCAACCGGGGACTGAGCTATGGCTACACCTTC. It codes for CATSNRGLSYGYTF.

The gene calls are TRBV4-2 and TRBJ1-3; D call uncertain. Germline V gene data show CDR1 as LGHNA and CDR2 as YNFKEQ. V was trimmed by 7 bases and J by 4 bases, leaving 23 bases between them. The CDR3 contains 17 residues. The CDR3 spells CASTQSHEGGWGNTIYF. CDR3 nucleotides: TGTGCCAGCACCCAGAGCCACGAAGGCGGTTGGGGAAACACCATATATTTT.

Written as DNA, the CDR3 is TGTGCCAGCAGCTTAACAGAAGGGTCTTTTTCCACCGGGGAGCTGTTTTTT. It specifies CASSLTEGSFSTGELFF. The chain links TRBV7-3 to TRBJ2-2; the D is unclear. Per the germline V gene, CDR1 is SGHTA and CDR2 is FQGTGA. Trimming removed 0 bases at V and 4 bases at J, with 15 bases between. The CDR3 covers 17 residues.

As regards this clone: One end of the junction does not line up with germline, which may come from a read error. The CDR3 protein is CANSWLGQVNSPLHF. The CDR3, as DNA: TGTGCCAACAGCTGGCTAGGACAGGTTAATTCACCCCTCCACTTT. V gene TRBV7-2 combines with J gene TRBJ1-6, with 7 bases identical to TRBD1. This CDR3 is 15 amino acids long. The V gene's germline CDR1 is SGHTA and CDR2 FQGNSA.

The J gene is TRBJ2-7, the V gene TRBV5-1, with D perhaps TRBD1 (6 bases). Germline lookup yields CDR1 SGHRS and CDR2 YFSETQ. Trimming removed 5 bases from V and 0 bases from J, with 15 bases in between. This CDR3 is built from 15 residues. CDR3 in DNA: TGCGCCAGCAGTGGACAGACTCCGAGCTCCTACGAGCAGTACTTC. It codes for CASSGQTPSSYEQYF.

The V and J genes are TRBV9 and TRBJ2-3; D gene uncertain. The germline gives CDR1 SGDLS, CDR2 YYNGEE. Trimming removed 3 bases from V and 0 bases from J, with 5 bases in between. This CDR3 is 13 amino acids long. CDR3 sequence: CASSAYSTDTQYF. The DNA for the CDR3 is TGTGCCAGCAGCGCGTACAGCACAGATACGCAGTATTTT.

The chain uses TRBV3-1 (or the pseudogene TRBV3-2) and TRBJ1-4; D is unclear. The V gene's germline CDR1 is LGHDT and CDR2 YNNKEL (reference sequence). The CDR3 runs to 13 residues. Trimming left V 0 bases short and J 6 bases short, with 5 bases between. CDR3 sequence reads: CASSQDSHEKLFF. The CDR3 coding sequence is TGTGCCAGCAGCCAAGACTCGCATGAAAAACTGTTTTTT.

The chain joins TRBV9 to TRBJ1-6; no firm D call. The V and J ends lost 4 bases and 6 bases respectively, with 14 bases between them. Germline V gives CDR1 SGDLS, CDR2 YYNGEE. CDR3 length: 15 residues. For the CDR3, the DNA is TGTGCCAGCAGCCCCCTAGGGAGCTTTAATTCACCCCTCCACTTT. Amino acid sequence: CASSPLGSFNSPLHF.